Only a few counts were recorded for the clone carrying this T cell receptor beta chain. This specimen belongs to a study of blood T cell repertoires in COVID-19. The trim removed 5 bases at V and 5 bases at J, leaving 8 bases unmatched. The CDR3 sequence is 15 residues long. From germline, CDR1 is DFQATT and CDR2 SNEGSKA (reference sequence). TCRdb's table, derived via immunoSEQ multiplex PCR, lists solely in-frame clones and lacks some. The data hold a few hundred thousand clones, with 83% observed a single time. This chain joins TRBV20-1 and TRBJ2-1; the match to TRBD1 covers 11 bases. The receptor's source is a man aged 60 to 69 who had recovered from COVID-19. The sequenced material came from peripheral blood. This CDR3 reads CSARGQGARDNEQFF. CDR3 nucleotides: TGCAGTGCTCGTGGACAGGGGGCGCGAGACAATGAGCAGTTCTTC.